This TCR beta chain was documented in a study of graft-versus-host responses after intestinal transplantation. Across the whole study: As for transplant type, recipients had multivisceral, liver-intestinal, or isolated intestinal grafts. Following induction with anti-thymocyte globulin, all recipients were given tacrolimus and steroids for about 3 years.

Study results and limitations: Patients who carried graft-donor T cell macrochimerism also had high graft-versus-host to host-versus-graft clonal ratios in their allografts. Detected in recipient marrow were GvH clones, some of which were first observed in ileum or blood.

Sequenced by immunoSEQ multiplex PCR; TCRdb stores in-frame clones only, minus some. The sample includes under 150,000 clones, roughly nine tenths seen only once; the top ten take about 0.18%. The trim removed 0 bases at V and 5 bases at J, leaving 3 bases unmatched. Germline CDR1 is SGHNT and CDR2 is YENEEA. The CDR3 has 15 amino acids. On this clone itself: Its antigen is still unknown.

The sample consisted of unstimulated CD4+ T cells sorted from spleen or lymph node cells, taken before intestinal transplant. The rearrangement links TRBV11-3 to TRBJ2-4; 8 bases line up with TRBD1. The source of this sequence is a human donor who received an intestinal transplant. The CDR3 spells CASSLDGTGENIQYF. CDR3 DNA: TGTGCCAGCAGCTTAGACGGGACAGGTGAAAACATTCAGTACTTC.